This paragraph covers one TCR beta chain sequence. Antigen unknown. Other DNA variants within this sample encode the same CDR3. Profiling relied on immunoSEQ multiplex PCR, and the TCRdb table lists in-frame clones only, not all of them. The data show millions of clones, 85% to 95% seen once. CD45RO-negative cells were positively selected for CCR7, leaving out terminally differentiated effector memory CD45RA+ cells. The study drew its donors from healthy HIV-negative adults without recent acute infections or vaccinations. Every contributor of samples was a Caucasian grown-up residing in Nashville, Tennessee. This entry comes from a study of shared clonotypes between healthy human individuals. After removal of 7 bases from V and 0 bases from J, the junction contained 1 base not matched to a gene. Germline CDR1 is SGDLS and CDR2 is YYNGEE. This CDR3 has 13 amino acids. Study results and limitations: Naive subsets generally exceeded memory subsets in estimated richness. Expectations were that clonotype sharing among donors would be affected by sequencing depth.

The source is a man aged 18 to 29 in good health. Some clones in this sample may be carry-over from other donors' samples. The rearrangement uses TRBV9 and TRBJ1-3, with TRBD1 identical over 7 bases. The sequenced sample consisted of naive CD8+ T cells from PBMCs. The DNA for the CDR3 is TGTGCCAGCGGGACAGCCTCTGGAAACACCATATATTTT. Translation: CASGTASGNTIYF.